These 4 T cell receptor beta chains share one sample of origin, sequenced in a study of cytomegalovirus exposure and HLA in healthy donors. In the PCR, 60 Vbeta and 13 Jbeta primers were used. The method was immunoSEQ multiplex PCR; TCRdb's version includes in-frame clones alone and lacks a portion of them. Among under 90,000 clones listed, 77% were seen once. Sequencing input: PBMCs. These receptors originate from a man aged 45 to 65 in good health and CMV-seropositive.

V is TRBV11-3 and J is TRBJ2-5; TRBD1 matches at 9 bases. The J call may be mistaken, given a closer DNA end match to TRBJ2-7. CDR1 and CDR2 (germline): SGHNT, YENEEA. The CDR3 sequence is 16 residues long. The CDR3 here is CASSPRIGQGTYEQYF. CDR3 in DNA: TGTGCCAGCAGCCCGCGGATTGGACAGGGGACTTACGAGCAGTACTTC.

In DNA form, the CDR3 reads TGTGCCAGCGGAGGACTAGCAGAGACCCAGTACTTC. As protein: CASGGLAETQYF. The V call is TRBV2, the J call TRBJ2-5; TRBD2 matches 8 bases. The junction had 3 bases not matched to a gene; V was cut back by 8 bases and J by 4 bases. There are 12 residues in the CDR3. CDR1 SNHLY and CDR2 FYNNEI come from the germline V gene.

Of note for this clone: A junction end diverges from the germline sequence, so it may reflect a read error. V gene TRBV4-1 combines with J gene TRBJ2-6; the D gene is possibly TRBD2 (6 bases). The CDR3 totals 15 residues. CDR1 and CDR2 (germline): MGHRA, YSYEKL. In nucleotides, the CDR3 is TGCGCCAGCAATGGGGGGAACCGTGGGGCCAACGGCCTGACTTTC. It specifies CASNGGNRGANGLTF.

This sequence joins TRBV11-3 and TRBJ2-6; D possibly corresponds to TRBD1 (7 bases). This CDR3 region has 16 residues. The germline CDR1 and CDR2 sequences are SGHNT and YENEEA. Between the trimmed V and J ends, which lost 3 bases and 5 bases, there was a span of 14 bases. CDR3 amino acids: CASSLSRGARANVLTF. For the CDR3, the DNA is TGTGCCAGCAGCTTGAGCAGGGGGGCTCGGGCCAACGTCCTGACTTTC.